Presented here are 30 T cell receptor beta chains from one specimen sequenced in a study of somatic mutations in cytotoxic T cells in rheumatoid arthritis. Measured with immunoSEQ multiplex PCR; TCRdb has only the in-frame clones, and not every one. Found here are about 19,000 clones, 85% of them singletons; the top ten hold around 7%. The sequenced sample was CD8+ T cells sorted from blood. Receptors were obtained from a woman aged 40 to 50 with rheumatoid arthritis.

The rearrangement uses TRBV18 and TRBJ1-4, with 8 bases aligning to TRBD1. Germline V CDR1 and CDR2: KGHSH, LQKENI. The CDR3 has 17 amino acids. Trimming cost V 1 base and J 3 bases; bases outside gene matches: 7. The CDR3 region has the DNA TGTGCCAGCTCACCACGGGGCAGGGGGCCAGCTAATGAAAAACTGTTTTTT. Its translation: CASSPRGRGPANEKLFF.

The genes are TRBV6-5 and TRBJ2-7, with TRBD1 matching 8 bases. Per the germline V gene, CDR1 is MNHEY and CDR2 is SVGAGI. The CDR3 is 13 residues long. After removal of 7 bases from V and 7 bases from J, the junction contained 9 bases not matched to a gene. The CDR3 spells CASTQGATAEQYF. DNA of the CDR3: TGTGCCAGCACCCAGGGGGCGACTGCGGAGCAGTACTTC.

In its sample, this clone was seen once. The chain couples TRBV6-1 to TRBJ1-2; D is possibly TRBD1 (5 bases). The CDR3 extends over 16 amino acids. Germline loops: CDR1 MNHNS, CDR2 SASEGT. Trimming left V 2 bases short and J 4 bases short, with 17 bases between. The chain's CDR3 is CASSESGTFFRYGYTF. The CDR3 DNA reads TGTGCCAGCAGTGAATCAGGGACTTTCTTCCGCTATGGCTACACCTTC.

The chain employs TRBV5-1 and TRBJ1-5, with no clear D. V was shortened by 4 bases and J by 6 bases, with 11 bases between the two germline ends. This CDR3 has 13 residues. Germline CDR1 is SGHRS and CDR2 is YFSETQ. CDR3 nucleotides: TGCGCCAGCAGCCCAGACGGGAGTCAGCCCCAGCATTTT. Protein product: CASSPDGSQPQHF.

The gene calls are TRBV7-7 and TRBJ2-5; 12 bases are shared with TRBD2. The trim removed 1 base at V and 5 bases at J, leaving 8 bases unmatched. The CDR3 is 17 residues long. In germline, CDR1 is SSHAT, CDR2 FNYEAQ (reference sequence). CDR3 residues: CASSLGASGGAGETQYF. CDR3 sequence (DNA): TGTGCCAGCAGCTTAGGCGCTAGCGGGGGGGCTGGCGAGACCCAGTACTTC. Combining the CDR3 with reference TRBV7-7 and TRBJ2-5 gives the whole variable domain GAGVSQSPRYKVTKRGQDVTLRCDPISSHATLYWYQQALGQGPEFLTYFNYEAQPDKSGLPSDRFSAERPEGSISTLTIQRTEQRDSAMYRCASSLGASGGAGETQYFGPGTRLLVL.

This clone is medium-sized within its sample. The chain is built from TRBV10-1 and TRBJ1-5; 7 bases map to TRBD1. With V trimmed by 6 bases and J by 3 bases, 2 bases remained unmatched. Germline V gene data show CDR1 as WNHNN and CDR2 as SYGVQD (reference sequence). The CDR3 length is 13 residues. The CDR3 DNA follows: TGCGCCAGCAGGGGACAGCACAATCAGCCCCAGCATTTT. Its translation is CASRGQHNQPQHF.

J is TRBJ2-1 and V is TRBV6-1, with a possible D match to TRBD2 (5 bases). The ends were cut back, 2 bases at V and 4 bases at J, with 12 bases in the middle. This CDR3 contains 15 residues. The germline CDR1 and CDR2 sequences are MNHNS and SASEGT. The CDR3 region has the DNA TGTGCCAGCAGTGAAAACGACTACCAGTACAATGAGCAGTTCTTC. It translates to CASSENDYQYNEQFF.

The sample holds one count of this clone. The chain is built from TRBV2 and TRBJ2-7; tentatively, D is TRBD2 (5 bases). Between the trimmed V and J ends, which lost 5 bases and 1 base, there was a span of 15 bases. The CDR3 loop spans 15 amino acids. CDR1 is SNHLY and CDR2 is FYNNEI in the germline V gene. The DNA of the CDR3 is TGTGCCAGCAGTCTCCCCGGGGTAGCTTCCTACGAGCAGTACTTC. This gives the protein CASSLPGVASYEQYF.

Comment on this clone: One junction end does not reproduce the germline sequence, and a read error may be involved. The rearrangement links TRBV5-8 to TRBJ2-1; no definite D call. CDR3 size: 14 residues. Germline V gives CDR1 SGHTS, CDR2 YDEGEE. The DNA for the CDR3 is TGTGCCAGCAGCTTGGTGGGCTCCGACAATGAGCAGTTCTTC. Residues: CASSLVGSDNEQFF.

This chain joins TRBV5-1 and TRBJ1-1; D gene uncertain. The CDR3 sequence is 16 residues long. Deletions cut 3 bases from V and 3 bases from J, with 18 bases between. Germline-derived CDR1 and CDR2 are SGHRS and YFSETQ. CDR3 DNA sequence: TGCGCCAGCAGCTCTCCAACCGAGGGTGGGGACACTGAAGCTTTCTTT. This gives the protein CASSSPTEGGDTEAFF. Full variable domain (remainder filled in from reference TRBV5-1 and TRBJ1-1): KAGVTQTPRYLIKTRGQQVTLSCSPISGHRSVSWYQQTPGQGLQFLFEYFSETQRNKGNFPGRFSGRQFSNSRSEMNVSTLELGDSALYLCASSSPTEGGDTEAFFGQGTRLTVV.

The chain combines TRBV27 with TRBJ1-2; D unresolved. The CDR3 sequence is 14 residues long. V was clipped by 0 bases and J by 8 bases, with 13 bases between them. Germline V gene data show CDR1 as MNHEY and CDR2 as SMNVEV (reference sequence). The CDR3 sequence: CASSLSSPPGGYTF. CDR3 bases: TGTGCCAGCAGTTTATCGAGCCCCCCGGGGGGCTACACCTTC.

This clone has just a few counts. This chain connects TRBV6-1 to TRBJ2-2; D unresolved. This CDR3 contains 10 residues. In germline, CDR1 is MNHNS, CDR2 SASEGT. In nucleotides, the CDR3 is TGTGCTACCCGGGCCGGGGAGCTGTTTTTT. Protein product: CATRAGELFF.

The rearrangement links TRBV9 to TRBJ2-2, with a possible D match to TRBD2 (5 bases). Germline CDR1 SGDLS, CDR2 YYNGEE. The length of the CDR3 is 13 residues. V lost 4 bases to trimming and J lost 6 bases, with 10 bases between them. The CDR3 loop is CASSHRGAGELFF. The CDR3 bases are TGTGCCAGCAGCCACCGGGGAGCCGGGGAGCTGTTTTTT.

The chain carries TRBV5-1 and TRBJ1-5; 7 bases map to TRBD1. V shed 3 bases, J shed 5 bases, and the junction held 5 bases outside the gene matches. Germline lookup yields CDR1 SGHRS and CDR2 YFSETQ. The length of the CDR3 is 14 residues. CDR3 protein: CASSSGQMDQPQHF. The CDR3 nucleotides read TGCGCCAGCAGCTCGGGACAGATGGATCAGCCCCAGCATTTT.

This clone turned up a few times. The chain recombines TRBV30 with TRBJ1-1; 7 bases agree with TRBD1. V shed 4 bases, J shed 0 bases, and the junction held 5 bases outside the gene matches. Germline loops: CDR1 GTSNPN, CDR2 SVGIG (reference sequence). CDR3 length: 14 amino acids. The DNA for the CDR3 is TGTGCCTGGAAAAAGGGACAGCTGAACACTGAAGCTTTCTTT. Translating it yields CAWKKGQLNTEAFF.

This rearrangement joins TRBV27 to TRBJ2-7; 13 nucleotides match TRBD2. Germline V gene lookup returns CDR1 MNHEY and CDR2 SMNVEV (reference sequence). The ends lost 6 bases at V and 5 bases at J; junction bases unmatched: 13. The CDR3 totals 17 residues. CDR3 in amino acids: CASSPGLAGSKENEQYF. DNA of the CDR3: TGTGCCAGCAGCCCGGGACTAGCGGGGTCCAAGGAAAACGAGCAGTACTTC.

This clone was recorded once. The gene calls are TRBV13 and TRBJ2-1; TRBD2 aligns across 12 bases. Looked up from germline, CDR1 is PRHDT and CDR2 is FYEKMQ (reference sequence). CDR3 length: 16 amino acids. V lost 4 bases, J lost 5 bases, and 6 bases stayed unmatched. This CDR3 is CASSSTRTSGDNEQFF. The CDR3 nucleotides read TGTGCCAGCAGCTCAACGAGGACTAGCGGGGACAATGAGCAGTTCTTC.

CDR3 DNA: TGCGCCAGCAGTAAGCCGGCGGCTGGGAATTCACCCCTCCACTTT. It specifies CASSKPAAGNSPLHF. The J gene is TRBJ1-6, the V gene TRBV23-1; D call uncertain. TRBV23-1 is annotated as an ORF whose role is uncertain. Trimming cost V 5 bases and J 7 bases, with 15 bases left between them. This CDR3 spans 15 amino acids.

The chain uses TRBV13 and TRBJ2-1; 7 bases align to TRBD2. The CDR3 has 14 amino acids. Germline values: CDR1 PRHDT, CDR2 FYEKMQ (reference sequence). The junction had 4 bases not matched to a gene; V was cut back by 2 bases and J by 6 bases. Here the CDR3 DNA reads TGTGCCAGCAGCTTAAGCGGGATAACCAATGAGCAGTTCTTC. It codes for CASSLSGITNEQFF.

The gene calls are TRBV20-1 and TRBJ1-2, with TRBD1 as a possible D gene (5 bases). The V gene's germline CDR1 is DFQATT and CDR2 SNEGSKA (reference sequence). Trimming shortened V by 7 bases and J by 3 bases, and 6 bases separated the two germline ends. The CDR3 runs 10 residues. The CDR3 sequence: CSGGDYGYTF. CDR3 coding DNA: TGCAGTGGGGGCGACTATGGCTACACCTTC.

The J gene is TRBJ1-5, the V gene TRBV4-2; D gene uncertain. CDR1 is LGHNA and CDR2 is YNFKEQ in the germline V gene. This CDR3 comprises 19 residues. Trimming stripped 1 base from V and 2 bases from J, with 21 bases between. The CDR3 DNA is TGTGCCAGCAGCCAAGCCGCGGTCGGCATCACTAATGGCAATCAGCCCCAGCATTTT. Protein sequence: CASSQAAVGITNGNQPQHF.

This sequence joins TRBV11-2 and TRBJ2-2; tentative D call: TRBD1 (6 bases). The CDR3 length is 14 residues. In germline, CDR1 is SGHAT, CDR2 FQNNGV. V lost 5 bases and J lost 7, with 14 bases in between. CDR3 in DNA: TGTGCCAGCAGCGTCTGGACAGTGGGCGGGGAGCTGTTTTTT. The encoded protein is CASSVWTVGGELFF.

The chain joins TRBV4-1 to TRBJ1-1; 8 positions agree with TRBD1. CDR3 length: 14 residues. Germline V gene sequence: CDR1 MGHRA, CDR2 YSYEKL. With V trimmed by 4 bases and J by 5 bases, 6 bases remained unmatched. The CDR3 DNA reads TGCGCCAGCAGCCCGCAGGGGGCGCGTACTGAAGCTTTCTTT. Translation: CASSPQGARTEAFF.

The chain is built from TRBV2 and TRBJ2-7, with D perhaps TRBD2 (5 bases). CDR1 and CDR2 (germline): SNHLY, FYNNEI. CDR3 length equals 13 residues. V dropped 7 bases and J dropped 2 bases, with 12 bases sitting between them. The chain's CDR3 is CASNPRAAYEQYF. CDR3 nucleotides: TGTGCCAGCAATCCGCGGGCCGCCTACGAGCAGTACTTC.

The chain recombines TRBV5-1 with TRBJ2-7; unclear D gene. The V end lost 1 base, the J end lost 3 bases, and 11 bases lay between the germline ends. Germline CDR1 is SGHRS and CDR2 is YFSETQ. This CDR3 is 14 amino acids long. The CDR3 nucleotides are TGCGCCAGCAGCTTGAACCCATCTATCTACGAGCAGTACTTC. Translated: CASSLNPSIYEQYF.

V and J are TRBV5-5 and TRBJ1-2, with a possible D match to TRBD1 (5 bases). The CDR3 totals 15 residues. Germline V CDR1 and CDR2: SGHKS, YYEKEE (reference sequence). The V end lost 6 bases, the J end lost 4 bases, and 19 bases lay between the germline ends. The CDR3 spells CASTWDSPVGYGYTF. CDR3 coding DNA: TGTGCCAGCACCTGGGACTCTCCGGTGGGCTATGGCTACACCTTC.

V gene TRBV29-1 combines with J gene TRBJ2-4, with 8 bases identical to TRBD2. Germline CDR1 is SQVTM and CDR2 is ANQGSEA. Unmatched junction bases numbered 3, after V lost 6 bases and J lost 2 bases. This CDR3 is built from 13 residues. The CDR3 coding sequence is TGCAGCGTACGCGGGGGGACCAAAAACATTCAGTACTTC. The encoded protein is CSVRGGTKNIQYF.

Only one count was recorded for this clone. The rearrangement joins TRBV5-1 to TRBJ2-4, with D tentatively TRBD1 (5 bases). Germline CDR1 and CDR2: SGHRS and YFSETQ. The CDR3 runs 13 residues. V lost 0 bases and J lost 8, with 9 bases in between. The CDR3 DNA follows: TGCGCCAGCAGCTTGGACGTACAGGACATTCAGTACTTC. Translation gives CASSLDVQDIQYF.

This clone was seen a handful of times. The genes are TRBV4-1 and TRBJ2-2, with 8 bases identical to TRBD1. The germline gives CDR1 MGHRA, CDR2 YSYEKL. The V segment lost 0 bases and the J segment 6 bases; nucleotides outside the gene matches: 3. The CDR3 is 15 amino acids. CDR3 protein: CASSQEDREAGELFF. The CDR3 DNA sequence: TGCGCCAGCAGCCAAGAGGACAGGGAGGCCGGGGAGCTGTTTTTT.

This CDR3 is CASSSPYEGLSYEQYF. The CDR3 bases are TGTGCCAGCAGCTCACCGTACGAGGGCCTTTCCTACGAGCAGTACTTC. The rearrangement links TRBV11-2 to TRBJ2-5; the D gene is possibly TRBD2 (5 bases). The end of the DNA is better explained by TRBJ2-7, so the J call may be wrong. This CDR3 is built from 16 residues. Germline assignment: CDR1 SGHAT and CDR2 FQNNGV.